This is a list of T cell receptor beta chains from one sample in a study of response to subunit inactivated influenza vaccine. One entry per CDR3 protein results from TCRdb running MiXCR on the RT-PCR reads. Of more than 150,000 distinct CDR3 sequences detected, around 8.8% appear once; the ten largest clones hold roughly 10%. This specimen was non-naive T cells sorted from PBMCs, taken on the day of vaccination. These receptors were obtained from a man between 45 and 60 years old who received an inactivated influenza vaccine. Each CDR3 is given with its conserved first and last residue. Each record gives: V gene, D gene, J gene, CDR3 protein. D genes are given only for firm matches.

TRBV12-3/TRBV12-4,-,TRBJ1-4,CASSLGPSQEKLFF
TRBV20-1,-,TRBJ1-5,CSARSSNQPQHF
TRBV18,-,TRBJ2-7,CASSPPGLASYEQYF
TRBV7-8,-,TRBJ2-3,CASSLTRTTDTQYF
TRBV5-1,-,TRBJ1-1,CASSSKIRGNVRAEAFF
TRBV2,-,TRBJ2-3,CASRGAAYTQYF
TRBV28,-,TRBJ1-3,CASRTAGLTGNTIYF
TRBV6-2/TRBV6-3,TRBD1,TRBJ1-5,CASSPVRGDNQPQHF
TRBV4-3,TRBD2,TRBJ2-1,CASSQVGGGHGEQFF
TRBV20-1,TRBD1,TRBJ1-6,CSASGTVNSPLHF
TRBV28,-,TRBJ1-6,CASSAGTIDSPLHF
TRBV5-1,TRBD2,TRBJ2-1,CASSLALAGEQFF
TRBV7-2,-,TRBJ2-7,CASSPRPGGYEQYF
TRBV5-5,-,TRBJ2-3,CASSLGGISTDTQYF
TRBV5-5,-,TRBJ2-7,CASSLDRPTWHF
TRBV20-1,-,TRBJ2-7,CSASVLREPYEQYF
TRBV27,TRBD1,TRBJ1-1,CASSLLGQGDTEAFF
TRBV20-1,TRBD1,TRBJ2-2,CSARATGGRTGELFF
TRBV20-1,-,TRBJ2-3,CSARGKTRGTDTQYF
TRBV2,-,TRBJ2-3,CTCRRLWPGAPKSTDTQYF
TRBV7-2,-,TRBJ2-1,CASSLVLGQGPNNEQFF
TRBV11-2,-,TRBJ2-3,CASSLMGTHPRDTQYF
TRBV20-1,-,TRBJ1-2,CSARPPGSFGGYTF
TRBV4-1,-,TRBJ1-1,CASSKRVQGGGAEAFF
TRBV11-2,-,TRBJ2-5,CASARDGGGETQYF
TRBV7-8,TRBD1,TRBJ2-2,CASSPDRGYTGELFF
TRBV3-1,-,TRBJ1-3,CASSQDRRGLSGNTIYF
TRBV18,-,TRBJ2-6,CASSTRGSGANVLTF
TRBV20-1,TRBD2,TRBJ2-7,CSAAPGLAVFEQYF
TRBV20-1,TRBD1,TRBJ1-2,CSAPQGPDGYTF
TRBV4-2,-,TRBJ2-6,CASSQTDSTSSGANVLTF
TRBV5-1,TRBD2,TRBJ2-7,CASSLGSVTSGGNYEQYF
TRBV5-1,TRBD1,TRBJ1-1,CASSLGDSLNTEAFF
TRBV4-3,-,TRBJ1-1,CASSQDRGRGTEAFF
TRBV5-1,TRBD1,TRBJ2-3,CASSLSGTGGRDTQYF
TRBV6-2/TRBV6-3,-,TRBJ2-3,CASSYAGAGDTQYF
TRBV29-1,-,TRBJ1-2,CSVVGDHGYTF
TRBV28,-,TRBJ1-1,CASSLRGSGGNTEAFF
TRBV7-2,-,TRBJ2-5,CASSPQGGRGSETQYF
TRBV28,-,TRBJ2-6,CASSFHPGANVLTF
TRBV6-1,TRBD2,TRBJ2-5,CASSEASGGGGFSRETQYF
TRBV5-1,TRBD2,TRBJ2-3,CASSLASGGTDTQYF
TRBV20-1,-,TRBJ1-2,CSADSYYGYTF
TRBV4-3,TRBD2,TRBJ2-1,CASSQVTGGGYNEQFF
TRBV5-6,-,TRBJ2-7,CASSLVTGRAYEQYF
TRBV4-1,TRBD1,TRBJ2-1,CASSRLNRQGGGNEQFF